Detailed here is one TCR beta chain. This sample stems from a study of T cell responses to AZD1222 COVID-19 vaccine. V trimming: 3 bases; J trimming: 4 bases; junction bases outside the gene matches: 6. The CDR3 contains 15 residues. CDR1 and CDR2 (germline): KGHDR, SFDVKD. Assay: immunoSEQ multiplex PCR; the TCRdb copy retains only in-frame clones and omits some. The sample lists 150,000 or so clones, more than 90% seen once, with approximately 5.4% in the top ten. Source: peripheral blood, taken on day 0 of AZD1222 vaccination. The rearrangement uses TRBV24-1 and TRBJ2-7, with TRBD1 matching 9 bases. The clonotype was recovered from an adult in good health. The CDR3 DNA reads TGTGCCACCAGTGATACCGGGACAGGGATATACGAGCAGTACTTC. As protein: CATSDTGTGIYEQYF.